This TCR beta chain was obtained from a study of T cells in Graves' hyperthyroidism and ophthalmopathy. RNA transcripts were the template for amplifying TCR beta CDR3 regions. During a first-round RT-PCR of the TCR CDR3, the HTBI primer set was used. One entry per CDR3 protein results from TCRdb running MiXCR on the multiplex PCR reads. This sample has over 450,000 distinct CDR3 sequences; approximately 15% occur once, and the top ten carry over 15%. This CDR3 region has 15 residues. Trimming cost V 7 bases and J 0 bases, with 16 bases left between them. Looked up from germline, CDR1 is SQVTM and CDR2 is ANQGSEA.

Input material: blood. This sequence originates from a woman under 30 with Graves' hyperthyroidism. The J gene is TRBJ1-3, the V gene TRBV29-1, with D perhaps TRBD1 (6 bases). CDR3 residues: CSGTSRTDSGNTIYF. In nucleotides, the CDR3 is TGCAGCGGAACCTCCCGGACAGACTCTGGAAACACCATATATTTT.